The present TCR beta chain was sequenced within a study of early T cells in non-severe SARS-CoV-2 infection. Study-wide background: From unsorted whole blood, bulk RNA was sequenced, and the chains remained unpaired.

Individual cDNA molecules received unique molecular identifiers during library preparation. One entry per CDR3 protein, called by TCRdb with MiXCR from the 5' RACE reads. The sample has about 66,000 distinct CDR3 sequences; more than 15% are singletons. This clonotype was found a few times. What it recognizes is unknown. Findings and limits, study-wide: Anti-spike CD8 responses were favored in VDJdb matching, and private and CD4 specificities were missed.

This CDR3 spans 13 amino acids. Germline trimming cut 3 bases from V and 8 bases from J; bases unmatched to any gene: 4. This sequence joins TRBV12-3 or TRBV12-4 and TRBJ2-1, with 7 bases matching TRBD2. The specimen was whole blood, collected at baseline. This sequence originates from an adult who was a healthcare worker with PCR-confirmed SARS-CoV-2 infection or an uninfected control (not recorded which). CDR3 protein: CASSLYGGDEQFF. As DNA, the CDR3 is TGTGCCAGCAGTTTGTATGGGGGGGATGAGCAGTTCTTC.